Below, 14 T cell receptor beta chains from the same sample are listed, as sequenced in a study of T cell responses to AZD1222 COVID-19 vaccine (TCRdb year 2021). The method behind the library was the immunoSEQ multiplex PCR assay. Sourced from immuneACCESS, this table was stored by TCRdb with only in-frame sequences that have V and J called. A share of the clones is absent; for the studies checked, an unresolved V gene accounts for under half, and the remainder has no known explanation. The sample contains 90,000 to 120,000 clones, roughly 90% of them found a single time. The ten largest clones add up to around 6.7% of the sample. What the time point label conveys for this sample: baseline before first vaccination. The sequences come from peripheral blood, collected on day 0 of AZD1222 vaccination. The receptors originated from an adult in good health.

CDR3 DNA sequence: TGTGCCAGCAGTTTAGAGAGGGAAGCTTTCTTT. Its protein product is CASSLEREAFF. The chain links TRBV28 to TRBJ1-1; D is undetermined. CDR1 MDHEN and CDR2 SYDVKM come from the germline V gene. CDR3 size: 11 residues. The ends were cut back, 2 bases at V and 8 bases at J, with 6 bases in the middle.

The V gene is TRBV9, the J gene TRBJ2-1; D tentatively fits TRBD1 or TRBD2 (7 bases each). Germline CDR1 reads SGDLS; CDR2 reads YYNGEE. The CDR3 totals 17 residues. Trimming removed 3 bases from V and 5 bases from J, with 21 bases in between. The CDR3 is CASSAAPQGRGHNEQFF. CDR3 DNA: TGTGCCAGCAGCGCCGCCCCACAGGGGAGGGGTCACAATGAGCAGTTCTTC.

This chain joins TRBV27 and TRBJ2-1; tentatively, D is TRBD2 (6 bases). The CDR3 is made up of 17 amino acids. V was pared by 2 bases and J by 4 bases, with 18 bases between. Germline CDR1 MNHEY, CDR2 SMNVEV (reference sequence). The CDR3 nucleotides are TGTGCCAGCAGTTTACGTATTGGTACTAGCAGTTACAATGAGCAGTTCTTC. It yields the protein CASSLRIGTSSYNEQFF.

The chain joins TRBV5-1 to TRBJ2-7; tentative D call: TRBD2 (5 bases). Germline V lookup: CDR1 SGHRS, CDR2 YFSETQ. The CDR3 extends over 15 amino acids. Trimming stripped 0 bases from V and 5 bases from J, with 15 bases between. The CDR3 sequence is CASSLVRAEDHEQYF. The CDR3 bases are TGCGCCAGCAGCTTGGTAAGGGCGGAGGACCACGAGCAGTACTTC.

On this clone: The same CDR3 arises from other DNA sequences in this sample as well. The CDR3 spells CASSPGQNTGELFF. CDR3 DNA sequence: TGTGCCAGCTCACCAGGACAGAACACCGGGGAGCTGTTTTTT. J is TRBJ2-2 and V is TRBV18, with D possibly TRBD1 on 5 matching bases. CDR3 size: 14 residues. Trimming removed 2 bases from V and 1 base from J, with 5 bases in between. From germline, CDR1 is KGHSH and CDR2 LQKENI.

The chain carries TRBV30 and TRBJ1-1; the match to TRBD1 covers 8 bases. J gave up 7 bases and V 5 bases, and 6 bases lay outside the gene matches. The CDR3 is 12 amino acids. In germline, CDR1 is GTSNPN, CDR2 SVGIG (reference sequence). CDR3 residues: CAWGQGTGEAFF. CDR3 DNA: TGTGCCTGGGGACAGGGAACGGGTGAAGCTTTCTTT.

The chain is built from TRBV27 and TRBJ1-2, with 7 positions matching TRBD1. The germline V gene has CDR1 MNHEY and CDR2 SMNVEV (reference sequence). The CDR3 has 14 amino acids. Losses at the gene ends were 3 bases for V and 8 bases for J; bases not matched to a gene: 9. CDR3 DNA: TGTGCCAGCAGTTTCCGCGGACAGGAAGGCGGCTACACCTTC. Translated, it gives CASSFRGQEGGYTF.

The V call is TRBV24-1, the J call TRBJ2-3, with 9 bases aligning to TRBD2. With 2 bases clipped from V and 5 bases from J, the junction kept 1 base outside the gene matches. Germline CDR1 reads KGHDR; CDR2 reads SFDVKD. The CDR3 length is 14 residues. The CDR3 is CATSDYSGGDTQYF. CDR3 in DNA: TGTGCCACCAGTGATTATAGCGGGGGAGATACGCAGTATTTT.

The V call is TRBV15, the J call TRBJ2-5, with no clear D. Germline CDR1 LNHNV, CDR2 YYDKDF (reference sequence). Trimming left V 3 bases short and J 5 bases short, with 13 bases between. There are 14 residues in the CDR3. CDR3: CATSRRTDGETQYF. In DNA, the CDR3 is TGTGCCACCAGCAGGAGAACCGATGGGGAGACCCAGTACTTC.

This chain connects TRBV28 to TRBJ1-5, with D perhaps matching TRBD1 (5 bases). Germline values: CDR1 MDHEN, CDR2 SYDVKM. The CDR3 totals 14 residues. V was trimmed by 6 bases and J by 4 bases, leaving 13 bases between them. This chain's CDR3 is CASRSRQLNQPQHF. CDR3 sequence (DNA): TGTGCCAGCAGATCCCGACAGTTAAATCAGCCCCAGCATTTT.

The rearrangement uses TRBV27 and TRBJ2-1; possibly TRBD1 for D (5 bases). Germline V lookup: CDR1 MNHEY, CDR2 SMNVEV (reference sequence). V was pared by 7 bases and J by 0 bases, with 13 bases between. This CDR3 spans 15 amino acids. CDR3: CASTRYDSSYNEQFF. CDR3 nucleotide sequence: TGTGCCAGCACAAGATACGACAGCTCCTACAATGAGCAGTTCTTC.

This clone was observed once. The gene calls are TRBV28 and TRBJ2-1; 13 bases line up with TRBD2. CDR3 length: 20 residues. Germline V gene lookup returns CDR1 MDHEN and CDR2 SYDVKM. V gave up 6 bases and J gave up 0 bases; unmatched junction bases: 14. CDR3 DNA sequence: TGTGCCAGCAGGAAAACCATGGGACTAGCGGGATTACGCTCCTACAATGAGCAGTTCTTC. The encoded protein is CASRKTMGLAGLRSYNEQFF. Drawing the rest from reference TRBV28 and TRBJ2-1, the complete variable domain is DVKVTQSSRYLVKRTGEKVFLECVQDMDHENMFWYRQDPGLGLRLIYFSYDVKMKEKGDIPEGYSVSREKKERFSLILESASTNQTSMYLCASRKTMGLAGLRSYNEQFFGPGTRLTVL.

This chain uses TRBV24-1 with TRBJ1-4, with 7 bases matching TRBD1. V trimming: 4 bases; J trimming: 7 bases; junction bases outside the gene matches: 2. This CDR3 is 13 amino acids long. Germline V lookup: CDR1 KGHDR, CDR2 SFDVKD. The CDR3 DNA sequence: TGTGCCACCAGTGAAGGGACAGTTGAAAAACTGTTTTTT. It is translated as CATSEGTVEKLFF.

V and J are TRBV28 and TRBJ2-5; the D gene is possibly TRBD2 (6 bases). V lost 7 bases and J lost 2, with 20 bases in between. The CDR3 runs 16 residues. CDR1 is MDHEN and CDR2 is SYDVKM in the germline V gene. CDR3 nucleotide sequence: TGTGCCAGCAACCCTCGAAGGGGAGGATCACAAGAGACCCAGTACTTC. Amino acid sequence: CASNPRRGGSQETQYF.